The 32 T cell receptor beta chains below were found in one sample sequenced in a study of blood T cell repertoires in COVID-19. Profiling relied on immunoSEQ multiplex PCR, and the TCRdb table lists in-frame clones only, not all of them. The sample shows around 700,000 clones, about 90% of them seen only once. Specimen: peripheral blood. The origin of the receptors is a young woman with acute or convalescent COVID-19.

This clone has only one observation. J is TRBJ2-3 and V is TRBV6-5, with 11 bases lining up with TRBD2. Germline V CDR1 and CDR2: MNHEY, SVGAGI. The CDR3 extends over 16 amino acids. V lost 0 bases, J lost 3 bases, and 2 bases stayed unmatched. DNA for the CDR3: TGTGCCAGCAGTTACTCTGCTAGCGGGGGGACAGATACGCAGTATTTT. Protein: CASSYSASGGTDTQYF.

This chain links TRBV11-2 with TRBJ1-6; D possibly corresponds to TRBD1 (6 bases). The CDR3 consists of 14 residues. Trimming took 6 bases from V and 4 from J, leaving 10 bases between them. The germline CDR1 and CDR2 sequences are SGHAT and FQNNGV. CDR3 in amino acids: CASSKRGYNSPLHF. The CDR3 region has the DNA TGTGCCAGCAGTAAGAGGGGGTATAATTCACCCCTCCACTTT.

Details on this clone: One end of the junction does not line up with germline, which may come from a read error. V and J are TRBV5-1 and TRBJ2-1; TRBD1 might be the D (6 bases). The CDR3 extends over 14 amino acids. Germline CDR1 is SGHRS and CDR2 is YFSETQ. This CDR3 reads CASRLTTGSNEQFF. The CDR3 DNA follows: TGCGCCAGCCGCTTAACTACAGGGAGCAATGAGCAGTTCTTC. The full variable domain, completed using reference TRBV5-1 and TRBJ2-1, is KAGVTQTPRYLIKTRGQQVTLSCSPISGHRSVSWYQQTPGQGLQFLFEYFSETQRNKGNFPGRFSGRQFSNSRSEMNVSTLELGDSALYLCASRLTTGSNEQFFGPGTRLTVL.

J is TRBJ1-5 and V is TRBV10-2; TRBD1 might be the D (6 bases). Trimming shortened V by 8 bases and J by 0 bases, and 20 bases separated the two germline ends. The CDR3 extends over 17 amino acids. The germline gives CDR1 WSHSY, CDR2 SAAADI. DNA for the CDR3: TGCGCCAGCGCAGGAACGGCAGGGGCCTATAGCAATCAGCCCCAGCATTTT. Protein sequence: CASAGTAGAYSNQPQHF.

The chain combines TRBV2 with TRBJ2-7; a possible D gene is TRBD2 (6 bases). CDR3 length: 15 amino acids. Germline CDR1 SNHLY, CDR2 FYNNEI. V shed 2 bases and J shed 2 bases, with 13 bases lying between them. CDR3 DNA: TGTGCCAGCAGTGAATCCCGAGGCGGGACCTACGAGCAGTACTTC. This gives the protein CASSESRGGTYEQYF.

The V and J genes are TRBV5-1 and TRBJ1-1, with D hard to call. Trimming removed 7 bases from V and 8 bases from J, with 18 bases in between. The germline V gene encodes CDR1 SGHRS and CDR2 YFSETQ. This CDR3 comprises 13 residues. The CDR3 DNA reads as TGCGCCAGCGCCGCCGCGACCACGGAGGAAGCTTTCTTT. Translating it yields CASAAATTEEAFF.

Details on this clone: Other DNA sequences within the sample encode an identical CDR3. The chain is built from TRBV24-1 and TRBJ2-7, with D maybe TRBD1 (5 bases). CDR1 is KGHDR, CDR2 SFDVKD, per germline. V lost 1 base, J lost 3 bases, and 6 bases lay in between. The CDR3 has 13 residues. This CDR3 reads CATSDFRGYEQYF. In DNA, the CDR3 is TGTGCCACCAGTGATTTTAGGGGCTACGAGCAGTACTTC.

V gene TRBV19 combines with J gene TRBJ1-2; TRBD1 is a possible D gene (5 bases). Germline CDR1 LNHDA, CDR2 SQIVND (reference sequence). CDR3 size: 12 residues. The V end was cut by 6 bases, the J end by 5 bases, with 10 bases between. CDR3 sequence (DNA): TGTGCCAGTAGGTCCCAGGGTTATGGCTACACCTTC. Amino acids: CASRSQGYGYTF.

This rearrangement joins TRBV4-3 to TRBJ1-4; D remains ambiguous. Trimming removed 2 bases at V and 7 bases at J, with 17 bases between. Germline V gene data show CDR1 as LGHNA and CDR2 as YSLEER. The length of the CDR3 is 16 residues. CDR3: CASSQTGEVKGEKLFF. The CDR3 region has the DNA TGCGCCAGCAGCCAAACCGGGGAGGTTAAAGGTGAAAAACTGTTTTTT.

This chain uses TRBV24-1 with TRBJ1-1; TRBD1 matches at 10 bases. Germline values: CDR1 KGHDR, CDR2 SFDVKD. The CDR3 runs 17 residues. V lost 5 bases and J lost 1; bases outside the gene matches: 9. The CDR3 here is CATSGSGQGDRNTEAFF. CDR3 sequence (DNA): TGTGCCACCAGTGGGAGTGGACAGGGGGATCGGAACACTGAAGCTTTCTTT.

The gene calls are TRBV27 and TRBJ1-1; D gene uncertain. Germline CDR1 MNHEY, CDR2 SMNVEV (reference sequence). Trimming removed 1 base from V and 1 base from J, with 10 bases in between. The CDR3 has 15 residues. CDR3 sequence reads: CASSLFRDSNTEAFF. As DNA, the CDR3 is TGTGCCAGCAGTTTATTCCGGGATTCGAACACTGAAGCTTTCTTT.

This chain joins TRBV6-6 and TRBJ1-4; D possibly corresponds to TRBD1 (5 bases). The CDR3 loop spans 16 amino acids. Trimming took off 2 bases at V and 2 bases at J, with 12 bases between the two ends. The V gene's germline CDR1 is MNHNY and CDR2 SVGAGI (reference sequence). CDR3 residues: CASSYPRGGTNEKLFF. The CDR3 nucleotides are TGTGCCAGCAGTTACCCACGGGGGGGGACTAATGAAAAACTGTTTTTT.

The V call is TRBV5-6, the J call TRBJ2-5, with 10 bases matching TRBD2. The CDR3 is made up of 17 amino acids. V trimming: 0 bases; J trimming: 5 bases; junction bases outside the gene matches: 10. Germline V gives CDR1 SGHDT, CDR2 YYEEEE. Here the CDR3 reads CASSLVVSGGPGETQYF. Written as DNA, the CDR3 is TGTGCCAGCAGCTTGGTGGTTAGCGGGGGGCCGGGGGAGACCCAGTACTTC.

The table lists this clone with a count of one. In DNA form, the CDR3 reads TGCAGCGTCGACGGGACAATGAACACTGAAGCTTTCTTT. It translates to CSVDGTMNTEAFF. The genes are TRBV29-1 and TRBJ1-1; tentatively, D is TRBD1 (6 bases). The CDR3 spans 13 residues. Germline lookup yields CDR1 SQVTM and CDR2 ANQGSEA. V shed 6 bases and J shed 0 bases, with 11 bases lying between them.

The chain links TRBV27 to TRBJ1-1, with D maybe TRBD1 (5 bases). This CDR3 is built from 17 residues. V was cut by 5 bases and J by 0 bases, with 19 bases left in between. The germline gives CDR1 MNHEY, CDR2 SMNVEV (reference sequence). The CDR3 is CASSPRGNLYMNTEAFF. The DNA of the CDR3 is TGTGCCAGCAGTCCCCGGGGGAATTTATACATGAACACTGAAGCTTTCTTT.

Note on this clone: Different DNA sequences within this sample yield the same CDR3. The rearrangement uses TRBV28 and TRBJ1-2, with no clear D. Trimming left V 4 bases short and J 8 bases short, with 8 bases between. Germline CDR1 and CDR2: MDHEN and SYDVKM. The CDR3 loop spans 11 amino acids. The CDR3 protein is CASSSLRGYTF. CDR3 coding DNA: TGTGCCAGCAGTTCCCTGCGGGGCTACACCTTC.

CDR3 nucleotide sequence: TGTGCCAGCAGTTTACGTGGGACCCCGGAGGGCTCACCCCTCCACTTT. Protein sequence: CASSLRGTPEGSPLHF. The rearrangement links TRBV28 to TRBJ1-6, with TRBD1 as a possible D gene (5 bases). CDR1 and CDR2 (germline): MDHEN, SYDVKM. The CDR3 extends over 16 amino acids. V lost 2 bases and J 10 bases, leaving 18 bases between the germline ends.

This clone was seen just once. The chain uses TRBV27 and TRBJ2-5; maybe TRBD2 (6 bases). This CDR3 contains 14 residues. V was clipped by 5 bases and J by 5 bases, with 15 bases between them. Germline CDR1 MNHEY, CDR2 SMNVEV (reference sequence). Here the CDR3 reads CASSLRGVVETQYF. In nucleotides, the CDR3 is TGTGCCAGCAGTCTCCGCGGGGTCGTGGAGACCCAGTACTTC.

This clone has just a few counts. The chain recombines TRBV3-1 (or the pseudogene TRBV3-2) with TRBJ2-1; TRBD2 might be the D (7 bases). Trimming cost V 3 bases and J 7 bases, with 13 bases left between them. This CDR3 is built from 14 residues. CDR1 is LGHDT and CDR2 is YNNKEL in the germline V gene (reference sequence). For the CDR3, the DNA is TGTGCCAGCAGCCAGGGGGGGCCCGAGAATGAGCAGTTCTTC. Amino acids: CASSQGGPENEQFF.

The J gene is TRBJ1-1, the V gene TRBV6-5, with D possibly matching TRBD1 (5 bases). Germline CDR1 MNHEY, CDR2 SVGAGI. Trimming stripped 6 bases from V and 5 bases from J, with 10 bases between. This CDR3 comprises 12 residues. Written as DNA, the CDR3 is TGTGCCAGCAGCCGCGGGGCTACTGAAGCTTTCTTT. It is translated as CASSRGATEAFF.

V usage is TRBV4-3 and J usage is TRBJ2-1; 10 bases fit TRBD2. V shed 7 bases, J shed 2 bases, and the junction held 5 bases outside the gene matches. The CDR3 is 15 amino acids. Germline V CDR1 and CDR2: LGHNA, YSLEER. DNA for the CDR3: TGCGCCAGCACGTTAAGCGGGGGGGCCTACAATGAGCAGTTCTTC. This sequence encodes CASTLSGGAYNEQFF.

This clone was counted only a few times. The chain has TRBV5-1 and TRBJ1-2; the D gene is possibly TRBD1 (5 bases). The CDR3 extends over 15 amino acids. The germline CDR1 and CDR2 sequences are SGHRS and YFSETQ. The V gene lost 2 bases and the J gene lost 0 bases, with 11 bases spanning the gap. CDR3 coding DNA: TGCGCCAGCAGCTTCCTGCTAGGGGCTAACTATGGCTACACCTTC. This codes for CASSFLLGANYGYTF.

The V and J genes are TRBV4-1 and TRBJ1-1; D call uncertain. Deletions cut 4 bases from V and 1 base from J, with 16 bases between. The CDR3 is made up of 16 amino acids. Looked up from germline, CDR1 is MGHRA and CDR2 is YSYEKL. The CDR3 reads CASSPGSPRTNTEAFF. For the CDR3, the DNA is TGCGCCAGCAGCCCCGGTTCCCCAAGAACGAACACTGAAGCTTTCTTT.

The V and J genes are TRBV28 and TRBJ1-6; 10 bases are shared with TRBD1. This CDR3 is 14 amino acids long. Trimming cost V 7 bases and J 8 bases; bases outside gene matches: 5. Per the germline V gene, CDR1 is MDHEN and CDR2 is SYDVKM. The CDR3 loop reads CASTPGQGYSPLHF. The CDR3 coding sequence is TGTGCCAGCACGCCGGGACAGGGGTATTCACCCCTCCACTTT.

V gene TRBV6-1 combines with J gene TRBJ1-1, with 9 bases matching TRBD1. V shed 2 bases and J 6 bases; nucleotides not matched to a gene: 4. The V gene's germline CDR1 is MNHNS and CDR2 SASEGT. The CDR3 has 14 amino acids. The CDR3 is CASSEYRTGAEAFF. The CDR3, as DNA: TGTGCCAGCAGTGAATATAGGACAGGGGCTGAAGCTTTCTTT.

This rearrangement joins TRBV19 to TRBJ1-5; 7 bases agree with TRBD1. With 4 bases clipped from V and 2 bases from J, the junction kept 5 bases outside the gene matches. The CDR3 contains 15 residues. Per germline, CDR1 LNHDA and CDR2 SQIVND (reference sequence). This CDR3 is CASSSWTGGNQPQHF. For the CDR3, the DNA is TGTGCCAGTAGTAGTTGGACAGGTGGCAATCAGCCCCAGCATTTT.

This sequence joins TRBV30 and TRBJ2-2; weak D call: TRBD1 (6 bases). The CDR3 sequence is 14 residues long. Germline V gene data show CDR1 as GTSNPN and CDR2 as SVGIG (reference sequence). Trimming shortened V by 2 bases and J by 3 bases, and 10 bases separated the two germline ends. CDR3 DNA sequence: TGTGCCTGGAGTCAGGGGTTCGACACCGGGGAGCTGTTTTTT. Translation gives CAWSQGFDTGELFF.

The chain recombines TRBV2 with TRBJ2-1; unclear D gene. Germline-derived CDR1 and CDR2 are SNHLY and FYNNEI. V lost 5 bases and J lost 6, with 8 bases in between. The CDR3 is 12 amino acids. DNA for the CDR3: TGTGCCAGCAGTTTGGGCCCCAATGAGCAGTTCTTC. As protein: CASSLGPNEQFF.

A single count supports this clone. The chain couples TRBV7-2 to TRBJ1-6; TRBD1 agrees at 11 bases. The CDR3 is 16 amino acids. Unmatched junction bases numbered 8, after V lost 6 bases and J lost 7 bases. CDR1 is SGHTA and CDR2 is FQGNSA in the germline V gene. The CDR3 region has the DNA TGTGCCAGCAGTTGGGGACAGGGGGTAGTGAATTCACCCCTCCACTTT. Translating gives CASSWGQGVVNSPLHF.

This clone came up a few times. J is TRBJ1-1 and V is TRBV29-1, with a possible D match to TRBD1 (5 bases). This CDR3 region has 13 residues. Trimming cost V 4 bases and J 5 bases, with 14 bases left between them. The V gene's germline CDR1 is SQVTM and CDR2 ANQGSEA. The CDR3 sequence is CSVASGVWTEAFF. The CDR3 coding sequence is TGCAGCGTTGCATCGGGGGTATGGACTGAAGCTTTCTTT.

In this sample, this clone turned up a few times. The rearrangement uses TRBV11-2 and TRBJ2-2; D is uncertain. V lost 8 bases, J lost 6 bases, and 10 bases lay in between. From germline, CDR1 is SGHAT and CDR2 FQNNGV. The CDR3 runs 12 residues. The CDR3: CASPVEPGELFF. The DNA for the CDR3 is TGTGCCAGCCCGGTGGAGCCCGGGGAGCTGTTTTTT.

This CDR3 is CAVGLATYEQYF. The CDR3 DNA follows: TGTGCCGTGGGACTAGCGACCTACGAGCAGTACTTC. The rearrangement links TRBV27 to TRBJ2-7; 10 bases fit TRBD2. In germline, CDR1 is MNHEY, CDR2 SMNVEV (reference sequence). The CDR3 is 12 residues long. J gave up 2 bases and V 11 bases, and 3 bases lay outside the gene matches.